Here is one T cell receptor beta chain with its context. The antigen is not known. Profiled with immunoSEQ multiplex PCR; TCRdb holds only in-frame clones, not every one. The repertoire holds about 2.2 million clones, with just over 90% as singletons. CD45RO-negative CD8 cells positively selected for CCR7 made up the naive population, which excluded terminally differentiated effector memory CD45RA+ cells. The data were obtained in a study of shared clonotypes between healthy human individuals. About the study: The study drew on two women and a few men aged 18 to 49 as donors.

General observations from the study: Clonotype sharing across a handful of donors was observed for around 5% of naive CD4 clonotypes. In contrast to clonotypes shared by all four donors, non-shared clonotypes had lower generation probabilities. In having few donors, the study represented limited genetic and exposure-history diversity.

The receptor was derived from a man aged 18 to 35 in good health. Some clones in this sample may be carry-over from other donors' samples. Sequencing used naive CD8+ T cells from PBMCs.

The CDR3 loop is CASSQETGFYGYTF. The CDR3 DNA reads as TGCGCCAGCAGCCAAGAGACAGGTTTTTACGGCTACACCTTC. The chain links TRBV4-3 to TRBJ1-2; a possible D gene is TRBD1 (6 bases). The length of the CDR3 is 14 residues. CDR1 LGHNA and CDR2 YSLEER come from the germline V gene. V lost 0 bases and J lost 8, with 13 bases in between.